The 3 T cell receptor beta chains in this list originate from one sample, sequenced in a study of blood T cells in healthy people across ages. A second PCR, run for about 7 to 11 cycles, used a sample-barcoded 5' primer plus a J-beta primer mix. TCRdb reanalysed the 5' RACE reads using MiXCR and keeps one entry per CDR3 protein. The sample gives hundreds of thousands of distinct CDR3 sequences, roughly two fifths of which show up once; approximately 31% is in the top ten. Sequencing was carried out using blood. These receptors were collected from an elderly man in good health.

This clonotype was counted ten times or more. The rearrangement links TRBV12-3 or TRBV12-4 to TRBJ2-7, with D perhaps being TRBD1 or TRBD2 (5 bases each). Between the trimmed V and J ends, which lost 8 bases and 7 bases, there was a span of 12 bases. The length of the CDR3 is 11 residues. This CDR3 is CASGAGLEQYF. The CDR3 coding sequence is TGTGCCAGCGGGGCGGGTCTGGAGCAGTACTTC.

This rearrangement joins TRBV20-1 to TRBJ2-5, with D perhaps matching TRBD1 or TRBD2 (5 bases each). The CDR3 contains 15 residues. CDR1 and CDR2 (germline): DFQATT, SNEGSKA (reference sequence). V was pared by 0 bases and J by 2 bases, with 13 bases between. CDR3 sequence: CSARDPGARQETQYF. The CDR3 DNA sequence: TGCAGTGCTAGAGATCCCGGGGCGAGGCAAGAGACCCAGTACTTC.

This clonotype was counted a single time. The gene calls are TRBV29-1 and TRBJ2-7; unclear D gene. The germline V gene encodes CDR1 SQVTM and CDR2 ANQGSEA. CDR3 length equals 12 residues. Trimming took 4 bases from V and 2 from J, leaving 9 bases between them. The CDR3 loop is CSVVAPTYEQYF. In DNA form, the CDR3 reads TGCAGCGTTGTAGCACCTACCTACGAGCAGTACTTC.